The source of this TCR beta chain is a study of blood T cells in healthy people across ages (dated by TCRdb to about 2015). At the level of the whole study: In model experiments, template switching captured roughly one uniquely barcoded TCR beta cDNA molecule for every two T cells. Using deep sequencing normalized with unique cDNA molecular identifiers, the study measured how TCR beta repertoire diversity changes with age. To avoid experimental bias, donors of different ages were randomly spread across the sequencing lanes. For two donors (one aged 18 to 29 and one aged 80 or older), the study analyzed two additional independent replicas of 1 million unique cDNA reads from the same blood draw. Four age groups were formed from the donors: young (average about 16 years), middle-aged (just under 40), aged (62) and long-lived (roughly 81).

The donors were roughly 40 Caucasian individuals from Russia, aged roughly 6 to 90 years, who were systemically healthy. Approximately 9.7 milliliters of peripheral blood were drawn from each donor into EDTA-treated Vacutainer tubes. Ficoll-Paque density-gradient centrifugation was used to isolate PBMCs, with at least 6.5 million obtained per sample. Total RNA, at least 6 micrograms per sample, was extracted from PBMCs with Trizol reagent. For every donor, an aliquot of PBMCs went through flow cytometry to measure the percentages of naive CD45RAhigh/CD27high T cells. This clonotype has only one observation. The antigen it recognizes is unknown. No base quality values were provided; no much bigger clone lies one nucleotide off. Reading from cysteine to phenylalanine, the CDR3 counts 15 amino acids. Here the CDR3 DNA is all that survives: 45 bases in frame from base 1. The library was obtained by 5' RACE. Sequencing was performed on an Illumina HiSeq 2500. A second PCR of 7 to 11 cycles was performed with a sample-barcoded 5' primer and a J-beta primer mix. Each TCR beta cDNA molecule received a unique molecular identifier from a template-switch 5' adaptor carrying 12 random nucleotides. Each sample yielded at least 2.5 million CDR3-containing paired-end reads. First-strand cDNA synthesis was performed from all RNA using the Mint cDNA synthesis kit, with priming by a TRBC-specific oligonucleotide. All cDNA was treated with uracil-DNA glycosylase and then went through a first 18-cycle PCR with the universal primers M1SS and BC2_uni_R. On the study's bioinformatics: Each sample was normalized by randomly selecting 1 million high-quality reads, each carrying a distinct molecular identifier. Reads with shared molecular identifiers were discarded instead of being binned into consensus sequences. MiTCR, with a Q25 quality threshold and the strictest error-elimination algorithm, was used for CDR3 identification, clonotype clustering and error correction. A nonparametric unseen species model with Euler transformation was used to estimate a lower bound on total TCR beta diversity. The public reads were reanalyzed by TCRdb: fastp trimming at Q25, MiXCR alignment, in-frame beta chains only. Rows matching on CDR3 protein sequence are summarized as one entry with the most common DNA and genes. The V and J calls come from TCRdb's annotation, not from the publication. The sample table shows approximately 830,000 distinct CDR3 sequences, and around 62% are seen once. Of the sample, 28% is held by the ten largest clones.

Summary of the overall study and its limitations: Because donor CMV infection status was unknown, age-related changes in expanded clonotypes were potentially confounded. Compared with the aged group, the long-lived group had more naive CD4+ T cells, fewer expanded clones and increased TCR diversity, suggesting age selection. Observed TCR beta diversity per million T cells fell roughly linearly with age, and a significant reduction was already apparent by age roughly 40. Estimates of total diversity based on one million sequenced T cells were regarded as lower bounds and as underestimates. Since profiling was done on bulk unsorted PBMCs, naive and antigen-experienced compartments could not be conclusively compared. Observed TCR beta diversity correlated strongly with the percentage of naive T cells measured by flow cytometry.

The clonotype was recovered from a man between 25 and 39 years old in good health. This chain joins TRBV21-1 to TRBJ1-1; TRBD1, the D gene given by the table, was not confirmed from the DNA. TRBV21-1 is deemed a pseudogene. Sequenced material: blood. The nucleotide sequence reads as follows: TGTGCCAGCAGCATTTCAGGGGCAAGGAATACTGAAGCTTTCTTT. This translates into CASSISGARNTEAFF.